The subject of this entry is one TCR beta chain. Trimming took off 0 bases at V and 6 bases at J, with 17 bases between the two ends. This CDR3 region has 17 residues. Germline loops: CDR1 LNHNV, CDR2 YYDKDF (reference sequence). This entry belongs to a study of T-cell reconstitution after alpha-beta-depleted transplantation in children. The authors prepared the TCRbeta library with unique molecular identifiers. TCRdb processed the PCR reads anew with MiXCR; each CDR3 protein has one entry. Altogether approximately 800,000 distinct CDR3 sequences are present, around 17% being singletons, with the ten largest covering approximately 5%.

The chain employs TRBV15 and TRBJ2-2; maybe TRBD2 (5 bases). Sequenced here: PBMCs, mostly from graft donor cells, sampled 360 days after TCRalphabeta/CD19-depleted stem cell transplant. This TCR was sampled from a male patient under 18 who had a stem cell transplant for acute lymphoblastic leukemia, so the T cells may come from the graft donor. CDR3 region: CATSRDFSLAFAGELFF. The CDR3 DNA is TGTGCCACCAGCAGAGATTTCTCCCTAGCATTTGCCGGGGAGCTGTTTTTT. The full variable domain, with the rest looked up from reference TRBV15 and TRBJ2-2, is DAMVIQNPRYQVTQFGKPVTLSCSQTLNHNVMYWYQQKSSQAPKLLFHYYDKDFNNEADTPDNFQSRRPNTSFCFLDIRSPGLGDTAMYLCATSRDFSLAFAGELFFGEGSRLTVL.